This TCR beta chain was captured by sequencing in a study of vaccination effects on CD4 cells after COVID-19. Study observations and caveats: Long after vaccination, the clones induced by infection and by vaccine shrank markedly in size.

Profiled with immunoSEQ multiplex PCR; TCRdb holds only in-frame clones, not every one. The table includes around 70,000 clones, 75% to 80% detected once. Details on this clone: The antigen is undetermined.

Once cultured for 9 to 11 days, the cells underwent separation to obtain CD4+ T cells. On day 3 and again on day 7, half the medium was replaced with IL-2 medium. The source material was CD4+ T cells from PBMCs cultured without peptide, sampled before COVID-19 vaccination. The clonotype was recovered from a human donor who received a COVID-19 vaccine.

CDR3 loop: CASSAAGNTEAFF. CDR3 bases: TGTGCCAGCTCGGCCGCCGGGAACACTGAAGCTTTCTTT. The chain combines TRBV18 with TRBJ1-1; no clear D gene. CDR1 is KGHSH, CDR2 LQKENI, per germline. This CDR3 is 13 amino acids long. Trimming left V 6 bases short and J 1 base short, with 9 bases between.